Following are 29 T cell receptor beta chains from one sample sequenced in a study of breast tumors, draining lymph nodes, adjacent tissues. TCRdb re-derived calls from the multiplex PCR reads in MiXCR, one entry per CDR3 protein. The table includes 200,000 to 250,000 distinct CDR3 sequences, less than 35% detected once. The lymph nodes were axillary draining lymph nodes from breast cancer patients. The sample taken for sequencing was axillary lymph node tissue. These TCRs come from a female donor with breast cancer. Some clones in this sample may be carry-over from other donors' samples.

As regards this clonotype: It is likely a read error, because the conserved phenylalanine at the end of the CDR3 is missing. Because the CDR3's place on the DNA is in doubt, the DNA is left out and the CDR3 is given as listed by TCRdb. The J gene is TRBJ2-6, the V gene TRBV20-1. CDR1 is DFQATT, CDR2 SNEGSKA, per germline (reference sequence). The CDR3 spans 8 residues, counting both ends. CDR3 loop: CSARVLSS.

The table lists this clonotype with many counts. The CDR3 coding sequence is TGTGCCAGCAGCCCGCAAACAGATACGCAGTATTTT. This gives the protein CASSPQTDTQYF. The chain employs TRBV11-3 and TRBJ2-3; D is unclear. Trimming cost V 5 bases and J 3 bases, with 6 bases left between them. There are 12 residues in the CDR3. CDR1 is SGHNT and CDR2 is YENEEA in the germline V gene.

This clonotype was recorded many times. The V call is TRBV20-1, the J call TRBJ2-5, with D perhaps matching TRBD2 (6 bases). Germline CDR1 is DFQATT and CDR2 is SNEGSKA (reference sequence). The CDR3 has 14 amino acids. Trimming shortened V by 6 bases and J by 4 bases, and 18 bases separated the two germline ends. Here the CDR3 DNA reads TGCAGTGCCGCCGGGGGAGTGCCCGTAGAGACCCAGTACTTC. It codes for CSAAGGVPVETQYF.

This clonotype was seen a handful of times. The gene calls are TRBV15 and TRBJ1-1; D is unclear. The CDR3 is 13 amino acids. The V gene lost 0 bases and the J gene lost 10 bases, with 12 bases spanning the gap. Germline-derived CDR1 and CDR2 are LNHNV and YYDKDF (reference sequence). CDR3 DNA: TGTGCCACCAGCAGAGAGCCACTTGGTGTAGCTTTCTTT. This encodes CATSREPLGVAFF.

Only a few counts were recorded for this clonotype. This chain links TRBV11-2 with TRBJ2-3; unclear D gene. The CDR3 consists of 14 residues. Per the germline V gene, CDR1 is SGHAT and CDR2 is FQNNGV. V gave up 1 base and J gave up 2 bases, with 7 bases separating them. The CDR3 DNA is TGTGCCAGCAGCTTAGGGCGGCCCACAGATACGCAGTATTTT. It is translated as CASSLGRPTDTQYF.

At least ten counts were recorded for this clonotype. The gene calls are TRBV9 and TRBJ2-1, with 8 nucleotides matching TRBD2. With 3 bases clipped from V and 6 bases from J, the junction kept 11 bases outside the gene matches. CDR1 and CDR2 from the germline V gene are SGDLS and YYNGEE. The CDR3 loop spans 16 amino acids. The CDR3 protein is CASSAPTSGPSNEQFF. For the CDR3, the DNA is TGTGCCAGCAGCGCCCCCACTAGCGGCCCGTCCAATGAGCAGTTCTTC.

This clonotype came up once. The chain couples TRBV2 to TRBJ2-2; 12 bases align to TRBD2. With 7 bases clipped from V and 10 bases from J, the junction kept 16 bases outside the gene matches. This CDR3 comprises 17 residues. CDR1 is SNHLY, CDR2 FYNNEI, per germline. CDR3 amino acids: CASNPGGLAGGPEELFF. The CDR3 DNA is TGTGCCAGCAACCCCGGAGGGCTAGCGGGAGGGCCGGAGGAGCTGTTTTTT.

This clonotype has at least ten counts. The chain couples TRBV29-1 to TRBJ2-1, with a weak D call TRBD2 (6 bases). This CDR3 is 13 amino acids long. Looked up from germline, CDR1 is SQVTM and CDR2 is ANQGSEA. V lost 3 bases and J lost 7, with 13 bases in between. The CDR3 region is CSVEGLAINEQFF. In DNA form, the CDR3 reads TGCAGCGTTGAGGGCCTAGCGATAAATGAGCAGTTCTTC.

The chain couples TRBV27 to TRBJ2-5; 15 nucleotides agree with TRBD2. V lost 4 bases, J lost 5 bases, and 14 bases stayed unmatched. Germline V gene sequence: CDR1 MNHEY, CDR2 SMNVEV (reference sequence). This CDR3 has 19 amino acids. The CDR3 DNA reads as TGTGCCAGCAGTTCACTCCCCGGGACTAGCGGGAGGCAGCGGGAGACCCAGTACTTC. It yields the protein CASSSLPGTSGRQRETQYF.

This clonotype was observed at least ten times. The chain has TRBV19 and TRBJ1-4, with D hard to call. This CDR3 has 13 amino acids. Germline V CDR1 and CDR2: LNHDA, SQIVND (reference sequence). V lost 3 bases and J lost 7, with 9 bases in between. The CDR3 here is CASSISAVEKLFF. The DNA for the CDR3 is TGTGCCAGTAGTATCAGCGCGGTTGAAAAACTGTTTTTT.

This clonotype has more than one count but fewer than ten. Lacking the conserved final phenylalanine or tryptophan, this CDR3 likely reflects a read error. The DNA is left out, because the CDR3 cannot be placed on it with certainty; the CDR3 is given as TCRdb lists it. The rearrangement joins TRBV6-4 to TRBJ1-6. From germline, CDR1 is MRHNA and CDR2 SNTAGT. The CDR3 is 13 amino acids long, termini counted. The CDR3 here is CASSVVVNSPLQS.

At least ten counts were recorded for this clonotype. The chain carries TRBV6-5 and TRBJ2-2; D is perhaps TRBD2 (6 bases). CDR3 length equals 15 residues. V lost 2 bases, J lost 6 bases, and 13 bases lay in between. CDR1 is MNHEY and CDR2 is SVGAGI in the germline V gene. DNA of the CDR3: TGTGCCAGCAGTTACGATACCACTAGCTCCGGGGAGCTGTTTTTT. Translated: CASSYDTTSSGELFF.

The CDR3 loop reads CASRGGQGVSGNTIYF. The CDR3 nucleotides are TGTGCCAGCAGAGGGGGACAGGGGGTCTCTGGAAACACCATATATTTT. The gene calls are TRBV6-6 and TRBJ1-3; 11 bases match TRBD1. This CDR3 region has 16 residues. Trimming cost V 6 bases and J 0 bases; bases outside gene matches: 4. The germline V gene encodes CDR1 MNHNY and CDR2 SVGAGI (reference sequence).

The CDR3 sequence: CASSTTTLSSGANVLTF. As DNA, the CDR3 is TGTGCCAGCAGCACGACAACGCTCAGCTCTGGGGCCAACGTCCTGACTTTC. This chain links TRBV7-2 with TRBJ2-6; D gene ambiguous. V was shortened by 5 bases and J by 0 bases, with 14 bases between the two germline ends. This CDR3 region has 17 residues. The germline V gene has CDR1 SGHTA and CDR2 FQGNSA.

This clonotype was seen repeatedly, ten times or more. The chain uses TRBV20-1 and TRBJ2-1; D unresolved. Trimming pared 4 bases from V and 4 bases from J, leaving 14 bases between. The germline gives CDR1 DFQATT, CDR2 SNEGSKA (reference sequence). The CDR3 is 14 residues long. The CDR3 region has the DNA TGCAGTGCTAAGGCCGGCAGATTTTACAATGAGCAGTTCTTC. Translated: CSAKAGRFYNEQFF.

The CDR3 nucleotides read TGTGCCACCAGTAGTATGGTGACAGGCCAGGGAGGCTACACCTTC. Protein: CATSSMVTGQGGYTF. The chain joins TRBV24-1 to TRBJ1-2; tentative D call: TRBD1 (6 bases). V gave up 6 bases and J gave up 8 bases, with 21 bases separating them. The CDR3 is made up of 15 amino acids. CDR1 is KGHDR, CDR2 SFDVKD, per germline.

The CDR3 DNA reads as TGTGCCTGGAGCACTTCCCCAGGGGGCTACGAGCAGTACTTC. It encodes CAWSTSPGGYEQYF. This chain uses TRBV30 with TRBJ2-7; 7 nucleotides align to TRBD1. J gave up 3 bases and V 3 bases, and 8 bases lay outside the gene matches. Germline assignment: CDR1 GTSNPN and CDR2 SVGIG (reference sequence). This CDR3 contains 14 residues.

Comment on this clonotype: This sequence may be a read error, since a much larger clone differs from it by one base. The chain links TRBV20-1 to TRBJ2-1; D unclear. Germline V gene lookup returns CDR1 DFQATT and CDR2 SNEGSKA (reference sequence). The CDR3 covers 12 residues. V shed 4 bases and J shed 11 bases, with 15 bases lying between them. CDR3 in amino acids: CSAKYYSLQQFF. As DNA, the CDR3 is TGCAGTGCTAAATATTACTCTCTTCAGCAGTTCTTC.

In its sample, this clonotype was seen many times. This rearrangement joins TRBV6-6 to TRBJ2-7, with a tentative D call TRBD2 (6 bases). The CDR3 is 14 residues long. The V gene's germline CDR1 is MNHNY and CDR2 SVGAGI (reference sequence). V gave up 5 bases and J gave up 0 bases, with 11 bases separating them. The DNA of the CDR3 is TGTGCCAGCAGTGATAGCGGAGCCTCCTACGAGCAGTACTTC. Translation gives CASSDSGASYEQYF.

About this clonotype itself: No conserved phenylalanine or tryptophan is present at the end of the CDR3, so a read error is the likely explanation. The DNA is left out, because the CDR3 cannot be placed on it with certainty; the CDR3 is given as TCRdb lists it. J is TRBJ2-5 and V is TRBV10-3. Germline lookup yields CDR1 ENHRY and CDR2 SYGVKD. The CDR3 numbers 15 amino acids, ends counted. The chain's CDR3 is CASRDNVDSGYTFGS.

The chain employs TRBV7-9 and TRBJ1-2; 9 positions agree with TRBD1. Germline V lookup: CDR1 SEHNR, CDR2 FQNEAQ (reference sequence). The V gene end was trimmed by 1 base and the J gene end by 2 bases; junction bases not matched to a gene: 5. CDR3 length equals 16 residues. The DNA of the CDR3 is TGTGCCAGCAGCTTAGAGTCGGGACAGGGAAACTATGGCTACACCTTC. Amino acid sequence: CASSLESGQGNYGYTF.

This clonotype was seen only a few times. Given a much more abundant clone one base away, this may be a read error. The CDR3 DNA follows: TGTGCCAGCAGTTTCGCGTTCGGAGCGGGAGTGTGGACCGGGGAGCTGTTTTTT. Translation: CASSFAFGAGVWTGELFF. This chain connects TRBV12-3 or TRBV12-4 to TRBJ2-2; TRBD2 matches 8 bases. Trimming cost V 3 bases and J 5 bases; bases outside gene matches: 14. This CDR3 has 18 amino acids.

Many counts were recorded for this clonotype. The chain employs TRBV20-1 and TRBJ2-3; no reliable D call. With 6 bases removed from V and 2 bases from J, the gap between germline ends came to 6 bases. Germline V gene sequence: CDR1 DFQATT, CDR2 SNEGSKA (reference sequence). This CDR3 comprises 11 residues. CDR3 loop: CSASLTDTQYF. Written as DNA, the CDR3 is TGCAGTGCGAGTCTCACAGATACGCAGTATTTT.

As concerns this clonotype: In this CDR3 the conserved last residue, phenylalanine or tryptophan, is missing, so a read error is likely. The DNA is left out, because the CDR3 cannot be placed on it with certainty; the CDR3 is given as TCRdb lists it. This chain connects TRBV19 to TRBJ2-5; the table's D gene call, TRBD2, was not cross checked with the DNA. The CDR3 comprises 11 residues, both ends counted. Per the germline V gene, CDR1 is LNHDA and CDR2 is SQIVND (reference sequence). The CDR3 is CASSTLPGLAG.

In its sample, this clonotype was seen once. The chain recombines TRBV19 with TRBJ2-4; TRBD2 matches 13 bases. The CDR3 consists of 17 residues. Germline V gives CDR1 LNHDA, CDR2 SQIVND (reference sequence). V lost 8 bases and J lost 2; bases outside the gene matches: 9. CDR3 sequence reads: CASAPGLAGRTKNIQYF. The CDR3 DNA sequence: TGTGCCAGTGCCCCGGGACTAGCGGGGCGAACCAAAAACATTCAGTACTTC. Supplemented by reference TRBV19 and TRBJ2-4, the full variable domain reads DGGITQSPKYLFRKEGQNVTLSCEQNLNHDAMYWYRQDPGQGLRLIYYSQIVNDFQKGDIAEGYSVSREKKESFPLTVTSAQKNPTAFYLCASAPGLAGRTKNIQYFGAGTRLSVL.

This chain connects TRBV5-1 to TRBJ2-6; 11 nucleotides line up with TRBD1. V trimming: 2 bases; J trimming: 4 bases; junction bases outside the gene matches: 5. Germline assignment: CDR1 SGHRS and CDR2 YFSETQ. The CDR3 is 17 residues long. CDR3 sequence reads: CASSLGQGAPGANVLTF. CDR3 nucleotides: TGCGCCAGCAGCTTAGGACAGGGGGCGCCAGGGGCCAACGTCCTGACTTTC.

The DNA for the CDR3 is TGTGCCAGCAGCCACTCCCCAGCGGGAAATATCGCCAAAAACATTCAGTACTTC. This translates into CASSHSPAGNIAKNIQYF. The chain employs TRBV3-1 and TRBJ2-4, with TRBD2 matching 7 bases. Trimming at V came to 3 bases and at J to 1 base, leaving 12 bases not matched to a gene. Looked up from germline, CDR1 is LGHDT and CDR2 is YNNKEL (reference sequence). The CDR3 length is 18 residues.

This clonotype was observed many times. As DNA, the CDR3 is TGTGCCAGCAGTAAGGCTCAGGGGCTGGTTGGAGAGACCCAGTACTTC. This gives the protein CASSKAQGLVGETQYF. This chain connects TRBV9 to TRBJ2-5, with a possible D match to TRBD1 (6 bases). The CDR3 sequence is 16 residues long. CDR1 is SGDLS, CDR2 YYNGEE, per germline. The germline V and J ends were trimmed by 5 bases and 4 bases, with 21 bases remaining between them.

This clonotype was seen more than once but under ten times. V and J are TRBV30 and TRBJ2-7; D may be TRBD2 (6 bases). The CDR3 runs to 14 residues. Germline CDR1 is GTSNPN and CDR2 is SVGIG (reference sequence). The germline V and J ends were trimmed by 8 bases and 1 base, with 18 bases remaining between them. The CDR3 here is CAQGGALRSYEQYF. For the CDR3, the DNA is TGTGCCCAAGGAGGGGCTCTCCGTTCCTACGAGCAGTACTTC.